This T cell receptor (beta chain) was recovered during a study of OX40 agonist ivuxolimab in advanced cancers. The overall study: Cancers in dose escalation were hepatocellular, melanoma, renal cell and head and neck. General study results and limits: At doses 0.1 to 3.0 mg/kg, CD4+ and CD8+ clones expanded. The study found among the lowest clonal expansion in partial responders at 0.1-3.0 mg/kg.

Measured with immunoSEQ multiplex PCR; TCRdb has only the in-frame clones, and not every one. The table shows over 45,000 clones, with roughly 84% occurring only once. The sample holds one count of this clone. Its antigen is currently unknown. Its ends do not fully match the called genes, so a read error is possible. The germline V gene encodes CDR1 LNHDA and CDR2 SQIVND (reference sequence). This CDR3 region has 16 residues. The chain uses TRBV19 and TRBJ1-3; TRBD1 is a possible D gene (6 bases). This TCR derives from an adult with an advanced solid tumor such as melanoma, head and neck, liver or kidney cancer. This material consisted of CD4+ or CD8+ T cells sorted from blood, taken in a trial of the OX40 agonist ivuxolimab. This CDR3 is CASSNFGGNSRNTIYF. The CDR3 DNA reads as TGTGCCAGTAGTAATTTCGGGGGCAACTCTAGAAACACCATATATTTT.